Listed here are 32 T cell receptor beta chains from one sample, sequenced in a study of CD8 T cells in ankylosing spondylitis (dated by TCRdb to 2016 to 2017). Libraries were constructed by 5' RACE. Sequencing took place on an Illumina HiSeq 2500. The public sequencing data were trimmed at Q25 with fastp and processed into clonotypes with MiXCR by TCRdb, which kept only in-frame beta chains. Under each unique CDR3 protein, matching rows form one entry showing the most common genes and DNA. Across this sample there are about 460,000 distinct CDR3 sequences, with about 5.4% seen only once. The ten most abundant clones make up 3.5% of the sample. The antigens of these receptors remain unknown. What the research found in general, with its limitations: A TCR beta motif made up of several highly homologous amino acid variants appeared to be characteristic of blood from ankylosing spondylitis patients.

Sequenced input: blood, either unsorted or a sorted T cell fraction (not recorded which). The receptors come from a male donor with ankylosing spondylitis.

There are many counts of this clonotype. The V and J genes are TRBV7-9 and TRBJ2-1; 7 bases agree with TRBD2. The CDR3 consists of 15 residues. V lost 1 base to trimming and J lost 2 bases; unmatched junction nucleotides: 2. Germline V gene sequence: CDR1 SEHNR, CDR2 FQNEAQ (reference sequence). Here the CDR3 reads CASSLVGRPYNEQFF. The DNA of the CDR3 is TGTGCCAGCAGCTTAGTCGGGAGGCCCTACAATGAGCAGTTCTTC.

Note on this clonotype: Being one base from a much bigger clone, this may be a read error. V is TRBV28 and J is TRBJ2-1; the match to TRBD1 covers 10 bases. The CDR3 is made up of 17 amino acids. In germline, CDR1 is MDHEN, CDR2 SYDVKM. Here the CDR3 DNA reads TGTGCCAGCAAAACACCGGGGACAGGGGTTTCCTACACTGAGCAGTTCTTC. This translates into CASKTPGTGVSYTEQFF.

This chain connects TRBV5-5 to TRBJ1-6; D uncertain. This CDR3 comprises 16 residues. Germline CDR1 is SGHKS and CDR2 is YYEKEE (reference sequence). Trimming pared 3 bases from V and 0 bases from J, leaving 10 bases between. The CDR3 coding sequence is TGTGCCAGCAGCTCCCAGGCCAGCTCCTATAATTCACCCCTCCACTTT. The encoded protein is CASSSQASSYNSPLHF.

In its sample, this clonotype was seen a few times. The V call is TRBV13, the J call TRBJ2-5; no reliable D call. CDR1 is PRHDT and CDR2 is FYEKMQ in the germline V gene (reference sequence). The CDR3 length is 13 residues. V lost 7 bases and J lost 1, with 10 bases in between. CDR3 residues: CASTPVLQETQYF. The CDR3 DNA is TGTGCCAGCACCCCAGTGCTCCAAGAGACCCAGTACTTC.

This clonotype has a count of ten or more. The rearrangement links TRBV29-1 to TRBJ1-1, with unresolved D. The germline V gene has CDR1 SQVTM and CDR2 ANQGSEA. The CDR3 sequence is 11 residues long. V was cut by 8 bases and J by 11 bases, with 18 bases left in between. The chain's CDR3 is CSTWTGRRAFF. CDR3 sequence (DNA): TGCAGCACTTGGACCGGACGGCGTGCTTTCTTT.

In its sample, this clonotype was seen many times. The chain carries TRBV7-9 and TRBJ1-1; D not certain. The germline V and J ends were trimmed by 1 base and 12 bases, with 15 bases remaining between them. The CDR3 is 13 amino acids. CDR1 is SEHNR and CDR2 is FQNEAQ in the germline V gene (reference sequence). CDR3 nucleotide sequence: TGTGCCAGCAGCTTAGAGGAAGGCTCATCCACTTTCTTT. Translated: CASSLEEGSSTFF.

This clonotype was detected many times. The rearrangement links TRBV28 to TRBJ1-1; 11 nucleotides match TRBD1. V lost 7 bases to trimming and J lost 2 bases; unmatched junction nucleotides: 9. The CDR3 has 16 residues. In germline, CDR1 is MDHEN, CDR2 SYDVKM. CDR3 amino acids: CASKGWDRGDNTEAFF. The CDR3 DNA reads TGTGCCAGCAAGGGGTGGGACAGGGGGGATAACACTGAAGCTTTCTTT.

CDR3: CASSLGVADEQFF. In nucleotides, the CDR3 is TGCGCCAGCAGCTTGGGCGTTGCCGATGAGCAGTTCTTC. This rearrangement joins TRBV5-1 to TRBJ2-1; D not certain. V was clipped by 0 bases and J by 8 bases, with 9 bases between them. Per germline, CDR1 SGHRS and CDR2 YFSETQ. The CDR3 is made up of 13 amino acids. Full variable domain (outside the CDR3, taken from reference TRBV5-1 and TRBJ2-1): KAGVTQTPRYLIKTRGQQVTLSCSPISGHRSVSWYQQTPGQGLQFLFEYFSETQRNKGNFPGRFSGRQFSNSRSEMNVSTLELGDSALYLCASSLGVADEQFFGPGTRLTVL.

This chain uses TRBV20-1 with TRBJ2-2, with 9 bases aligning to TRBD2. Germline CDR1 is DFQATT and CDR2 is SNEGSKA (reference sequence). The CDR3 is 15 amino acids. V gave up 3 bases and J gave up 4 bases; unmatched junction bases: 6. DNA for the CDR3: TGCAGTGCTAGCCCCGGGACTAGCAGCACCGGGGAGCTGTTTTTT. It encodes CSASPGTSSTGELFF.

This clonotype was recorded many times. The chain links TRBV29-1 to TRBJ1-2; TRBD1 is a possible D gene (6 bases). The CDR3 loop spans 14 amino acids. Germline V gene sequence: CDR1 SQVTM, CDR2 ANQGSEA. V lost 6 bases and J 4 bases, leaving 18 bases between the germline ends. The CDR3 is CSVVGSPGAYGYTF. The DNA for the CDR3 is TGCAGCGTCGTCGGGAGCCCGGGGGCCTATGGCTACACCTTC.

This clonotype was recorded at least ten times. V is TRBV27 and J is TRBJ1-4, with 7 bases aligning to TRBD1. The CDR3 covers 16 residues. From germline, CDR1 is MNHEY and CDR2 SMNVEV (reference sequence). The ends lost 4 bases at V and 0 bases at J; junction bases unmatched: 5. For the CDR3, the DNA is TGTGCCAGCAGTTACAGGGGCGGCGCAACTAATGAAAAACTGTTTTTT. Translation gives CASSYRGGATNEKLFF. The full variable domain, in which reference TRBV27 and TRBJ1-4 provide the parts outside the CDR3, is EAQVTQNPRYLITVTGKKLTVTCSQNMNHEYMSWYRQDPGLGLRQIYYSMNVEVTDKGDVPEGYKVSRKEKRNFPLILESPSPNQTSLYFCASSYRGGATNEKLFFGSGTQLSVL.

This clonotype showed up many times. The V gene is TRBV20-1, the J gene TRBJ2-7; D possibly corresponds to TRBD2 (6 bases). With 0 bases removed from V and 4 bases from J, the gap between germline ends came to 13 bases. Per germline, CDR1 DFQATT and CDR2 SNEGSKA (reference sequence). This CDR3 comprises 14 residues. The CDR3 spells CSAREGGWGYEQYF. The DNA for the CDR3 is TGCAGTGCTAGAGAGGGGGGTTGGGGGTACGAGCAGTACTTC.

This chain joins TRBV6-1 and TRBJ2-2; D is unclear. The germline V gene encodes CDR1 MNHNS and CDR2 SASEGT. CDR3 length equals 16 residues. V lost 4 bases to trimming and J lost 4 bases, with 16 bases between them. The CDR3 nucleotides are TGTGCCAGCAGTGGCACATGGGCGGAAGTCACCGGGGAGCTGTTTTTT. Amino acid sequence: CASSGTWAEVTGELFF.

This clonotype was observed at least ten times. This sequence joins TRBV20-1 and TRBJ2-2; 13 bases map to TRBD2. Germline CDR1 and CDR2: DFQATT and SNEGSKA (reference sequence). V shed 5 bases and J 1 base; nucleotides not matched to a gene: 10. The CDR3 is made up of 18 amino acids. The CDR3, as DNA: TGCAGTGCTTCCACACTAGCGGGAGGGCCGCAGAACACCGGGGAGCTGTTTTTT. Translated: CSASTLAGGPQNTGELFF.

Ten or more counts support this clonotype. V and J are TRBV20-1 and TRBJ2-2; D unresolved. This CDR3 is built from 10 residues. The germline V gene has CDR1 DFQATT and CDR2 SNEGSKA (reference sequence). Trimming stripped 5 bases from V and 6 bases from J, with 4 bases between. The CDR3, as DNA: TGCAGTGCTCAAGCCGGGGAGCTGTTTTTT. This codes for CSAQAGELFF.

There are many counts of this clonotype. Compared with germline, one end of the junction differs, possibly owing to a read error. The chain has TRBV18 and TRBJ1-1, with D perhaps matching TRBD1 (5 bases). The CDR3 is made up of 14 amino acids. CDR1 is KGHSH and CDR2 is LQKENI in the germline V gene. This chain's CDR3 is CASSPQPTAPEAFF. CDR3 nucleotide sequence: TGTGCCAGCTCCCCACAACCGACAGCCCCTGAAGCTTTCTTT. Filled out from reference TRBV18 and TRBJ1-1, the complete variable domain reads NAGVMQNPRHLVRRRGQEARLRCSPMKGHSHVYWYRQLPEEGLKFMVYLQKENIIDESGMPKERFSAEFPKEGPSILRIQQVVRGDSAAYFCASSPQPTAPEAFFGQGTRLTVV.

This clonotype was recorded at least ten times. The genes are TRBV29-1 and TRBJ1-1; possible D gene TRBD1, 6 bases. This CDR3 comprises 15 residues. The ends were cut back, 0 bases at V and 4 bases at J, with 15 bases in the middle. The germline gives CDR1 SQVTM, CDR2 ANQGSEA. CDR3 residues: CSVEEVRGGGTEAFF. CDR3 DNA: TGCAGCGTTGAAGAAGTGAGGGGGGGTGGCACTGAAGCTTTCTTT.

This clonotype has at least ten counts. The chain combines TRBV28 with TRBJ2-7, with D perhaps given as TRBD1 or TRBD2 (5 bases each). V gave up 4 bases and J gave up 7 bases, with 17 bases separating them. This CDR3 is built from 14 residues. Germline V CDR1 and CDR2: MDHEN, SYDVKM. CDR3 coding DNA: TGTGCCAGCAGTTCTCGGACACATTCGGGGGAGCAGTACTTC. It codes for CASSSRTHSGEQYF.

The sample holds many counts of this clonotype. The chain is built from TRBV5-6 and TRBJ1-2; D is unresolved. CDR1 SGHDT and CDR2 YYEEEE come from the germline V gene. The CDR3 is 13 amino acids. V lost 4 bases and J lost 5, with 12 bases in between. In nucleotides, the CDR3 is TGTGCCAGCAGCCCCCGGGTGGGGTATGGCTACACCTTC. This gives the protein CASSPRVGYGYTF.

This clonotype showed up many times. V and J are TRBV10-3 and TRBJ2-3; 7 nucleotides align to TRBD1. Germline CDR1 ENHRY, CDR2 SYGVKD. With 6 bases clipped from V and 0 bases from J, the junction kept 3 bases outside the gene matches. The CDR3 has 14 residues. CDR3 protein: CAISRTGSTDTQYF. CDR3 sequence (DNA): TGTGCCATCAGCCGGACAGGTAGCACAGATACGCAGTATTTT.

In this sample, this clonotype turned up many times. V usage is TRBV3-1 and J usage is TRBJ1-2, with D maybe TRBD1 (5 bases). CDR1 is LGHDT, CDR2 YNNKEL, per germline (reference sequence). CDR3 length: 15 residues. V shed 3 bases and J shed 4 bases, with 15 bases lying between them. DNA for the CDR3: TGTGCCAGCAGCCATTCAAGGTCCGGGGGCTATGGCTACACCTTC. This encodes CASSHSRSGGYGYTF.

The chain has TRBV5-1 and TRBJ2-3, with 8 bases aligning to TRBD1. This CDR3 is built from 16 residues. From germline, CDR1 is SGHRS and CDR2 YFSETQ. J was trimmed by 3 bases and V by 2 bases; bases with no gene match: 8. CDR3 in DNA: TGCGCCAGCAGCTTTGCTGGACAGGGTGGGACAGATACGCAGTATTTT. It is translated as CASSFAGQGGTDTQYF. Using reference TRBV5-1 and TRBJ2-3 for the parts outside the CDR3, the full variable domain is KAGVTQTPRYLIKTRGQQVTLSCSPISGHRSVSWYQQTPGQGLQFLFEYFSETQRNKGNFPGRFSGRQFSNSRSEMNVSTLELGDSALYLCASSFAGQGGTDTQYFGPGTRLTVL.

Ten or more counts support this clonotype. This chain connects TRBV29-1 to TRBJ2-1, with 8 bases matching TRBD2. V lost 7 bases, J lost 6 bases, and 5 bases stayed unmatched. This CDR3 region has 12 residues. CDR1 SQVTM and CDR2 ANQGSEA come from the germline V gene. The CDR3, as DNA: TGCAGCGACCTGGGACTAGGCAATGAGCAGTTCTTC. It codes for CSDLGLGNEQFF.

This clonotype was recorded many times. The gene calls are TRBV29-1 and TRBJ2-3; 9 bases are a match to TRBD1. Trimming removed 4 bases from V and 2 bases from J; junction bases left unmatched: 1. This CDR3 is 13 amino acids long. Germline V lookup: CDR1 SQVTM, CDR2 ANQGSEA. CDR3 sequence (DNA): TGCAGCGTTGGGACAGGGGACACAGATACGCAGTATTTT. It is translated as CSVGTGDTDTQYF.

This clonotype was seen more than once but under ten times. The CDR3 region is CASSLGTGGVGYTF. CDR3 in DNA: TGTGCCAGCAGTTTAGGGACAGGGGGCGTTGGCTACACCTTC. The rearrangement links TRBV28 to TRBJ1-2; TRBD1 matches at 12 bases. Per the germline V gene, CDR1 is MDHEN and CDR2 is SYDVKM. Trimming cost V 2 bases and J 7 bases; bases outside gene matches: 2. This CDR3 spans 14 amino acids.

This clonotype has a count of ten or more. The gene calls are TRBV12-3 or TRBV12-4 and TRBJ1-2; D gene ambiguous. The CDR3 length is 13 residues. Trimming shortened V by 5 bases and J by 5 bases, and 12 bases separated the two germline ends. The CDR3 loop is CASSPSDLYGYTF. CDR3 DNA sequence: TGTGCCAGCAGTCCGTCGGACTTGTATGGCTACACCTTC.

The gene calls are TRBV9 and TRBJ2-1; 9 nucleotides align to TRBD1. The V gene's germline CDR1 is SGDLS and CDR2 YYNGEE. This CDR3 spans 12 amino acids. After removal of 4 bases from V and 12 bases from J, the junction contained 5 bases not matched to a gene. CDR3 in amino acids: CASSSGQGRQFF. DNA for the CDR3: TGTGCCAGCAGCTCGGGACAGGGCAGGCAGTTCTTC.

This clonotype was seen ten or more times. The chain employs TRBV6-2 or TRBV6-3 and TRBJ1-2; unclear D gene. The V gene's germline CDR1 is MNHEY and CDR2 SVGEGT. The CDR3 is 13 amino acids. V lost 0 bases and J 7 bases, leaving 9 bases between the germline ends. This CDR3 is CASSYSGFGGYTF. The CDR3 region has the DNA TGTGCCAGCAGTTACTCCGGTTTCGGTGGCTACACCTTC.

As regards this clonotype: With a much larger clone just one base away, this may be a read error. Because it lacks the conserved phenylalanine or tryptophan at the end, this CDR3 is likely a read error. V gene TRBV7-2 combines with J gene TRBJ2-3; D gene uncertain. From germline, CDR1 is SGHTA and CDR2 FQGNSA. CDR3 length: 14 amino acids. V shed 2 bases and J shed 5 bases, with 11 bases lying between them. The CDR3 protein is CASSLLVSQDTQYS. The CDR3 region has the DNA TGTGCCAGCAGCTTACTGGTTTCGCAAGATACGCAGTATTCT.

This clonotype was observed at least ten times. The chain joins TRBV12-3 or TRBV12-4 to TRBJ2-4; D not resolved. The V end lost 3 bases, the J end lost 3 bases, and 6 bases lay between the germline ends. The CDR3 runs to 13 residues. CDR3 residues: CASSLNLKNIQYF. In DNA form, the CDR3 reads TGTGCCAGCAGTTTGAACCTCAAAAACATTCAGTACTTC.

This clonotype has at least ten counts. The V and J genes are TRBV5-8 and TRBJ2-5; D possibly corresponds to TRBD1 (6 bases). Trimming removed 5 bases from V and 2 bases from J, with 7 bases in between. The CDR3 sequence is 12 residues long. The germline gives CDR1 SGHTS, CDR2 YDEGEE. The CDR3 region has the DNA TGTGCCAGCAGGGGACATCAAGAGACCCAGTACTTC. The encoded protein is CASRGHQETQYF.

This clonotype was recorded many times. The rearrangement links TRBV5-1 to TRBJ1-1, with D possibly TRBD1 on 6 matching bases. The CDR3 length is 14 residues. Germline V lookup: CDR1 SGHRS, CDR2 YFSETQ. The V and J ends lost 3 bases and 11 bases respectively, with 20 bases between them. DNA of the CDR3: TGCGCCAGCAGCTCCCGCAACAGGGACCAACTGGCTTTCTTT. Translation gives CASSSRNRDQLAFF.